This T cell receptor (beta chain) was obtained from a study of blood T cell repertoires in COVID-19. About the research overall: PBMCs, B-cell-depleted T cells, or T cells were the source of the cDNA or gDNA that made up the material.

Germline CDR1 is MNHEY and CDR2 is SVGAGI. V gave up 5 bases and J gave up 1 base, with 12 bases separating them. CDR3 length equals 15 residues. Repertoires were generated with immunoSEQ multiplex PCR, while TCRdb's copy carries only in-frame clones and drops some. Among hundreds of thousands of clones listed, 80% to 90% were seen once. Specimen: PBMCs or T cells enriched from blood (not recorded which). This chain connects TRBV6-5 to TRBJ2-1; a weak D match, TRBD1 (6 bases). This receptor was identified in a man aged 25-45 years who had recovered from COVID-19. The CDR3 sequence: CASSLYRASYNEQFF. The CDR3 DNA is TGTGCCAGCAGTCTATACAGGGCGTCCTACAATGAGCAGTTCTTC.